This is a list of T cell receptor beta chains from one sample in a study of long-term antiretroviral therapy in people with HIV. This table comes from immunoSEQ multiplex PCR, and its TCRdb copy is limited to in-frame clones, with some not included. The table has tens of thousands of clones, more than 70% seen once; the top ten hold 6.4%. The specimen comprised unsorted PBMCs, sampled 0.6 years after starting antiretroviral therapy. The origin of the receptors is a man aged 55-75 years with HIV. Both conserved end residues are part of each CDR3. The order of the fields is D gene, clone size, V gene, J gene, CDR3 DNA, CDR3 protein. A D gene is named only where the DNA matches it firmly. Clone sizes are given selectively: once, few, many, or a class where the clone is expanded.

>-|-|TRBV7-9|TRBJ2-4
TGTGCCAGCAGCTTAGGGACAGACAAAAACATTCAGTACTTC
CASSLGTDKNIQYF
>-|-|TRBV6-6|TRBJ1-1
TGTGCCAGCAGTTCCGACAGTTACACTGAAGCTTTCTTT
CASSSDSYTEAFF
>TRBD2|-|TRBV5-1|TRBJ2-1
TGCGCCAGCAGCTCGGCACTAGCGGGAGTCACGTATGAGCAGTTCTTC
CASSSALAGVTYEQFF
>-|-|TRBV27|TRBJ2-5
TGTGCCAGCAGTTTCCTACAGGTCTACCAAGAGACCCAGTACTTC
CASSFLQVYQETQYF
>-|few|TRBV7-6|TRBJ1-2
TGTGCCAGCAGTCCCTTTAACTATGGCTACACCTTC
CASSPFNYGYTF
>TRBD2|-|TRBV5-1|TRBJ2-2
TGCGCCAGCAGCTTGGCAGTAGCGGGGAACACCGGGGAGCTGTTTTTT
CASSLAVAGNTGELFF
>-|-|TRBV15|TRBJ2-3
TGTGCCACCAGCAGACTCCGGGCCTCCGGGGATACGCAGTATTTT
CATSRLRASGDTQYF
>TRBD2|-|TRBV6-4|TRBJ2-7
TGTGCCAGCAGTGACTCGGGCCAGCGGGGGGGCCCCTACGAGCAGTACTTC
CASSDSGQRGGPYEQYF
>-|-|TRBV6-5|TRBJ2-1
TGTGCCAGCAGTTACTCGATCGGAGGGAAAAATGAGCAGTTCTTC
CASSYSIGGKNEQFF
>-|-|TRBV5-1|TRBJ2-5
TGCGCCAGCACTATACTACAGGGAGGAGAGACCCAGTACTTC
CASTILQGGETQYF
>-|once|TRBV7-3|TRBJ1-2
TGTGCCAGCAGCCTCGACCGGGAAGGTGGCTACACCTTC
CASSLDREGGYTF
>-|-|TRBV30|TRBJ1-6
TGTGCCTGGATCAACGGGGGGTGGAATTCACCCCTCCACTTT
CAWINGGWNSPLHF
>TRBD2|-|TRBV7-3|TRBJ2-1
TGTGCCAGCAGCACACTAGCGGGGGATTATGATGAGCAGTTCTTC
CASSTLAGDYDEQFF
>-|-|TRBV27|TRBJ2-7
TGTGCCAGCAGTTTATCTCGACTTTCCTACGAGCAGTACTTC
CASSLSRLSYEQYF
>-|once|TRBV2|TRBJ2-7
TGTGCCAGCAGTGTGGCCAGCTCCTACGAGCAGTACTTC
CASSVASSYEQYF
>TRBD2|-|TRBV7-8|TRBJ2-5
TGTGCCAGCAGCCCTGTTGTTTTAGCGGGGACCCAGTACTTC
CASSPVVLAGTQYF
>-|-|TRBV27|TRBJ2-7
TGTGCCAGCAGGGGGGGCACGGGAGCCTACGAGCAGTACTTC
CASRGGTGAYEQYF
>TRBD1|-|TRBV18|TRBJ1-6
TGTGCCAGCTCACCGATGACAGGGGATAATTCACCCCTCCACTTT
CASSPMTGDNSPLHF
>TRBD2|-|TRBV5-8|TRBJ2-5
TGTGCCAGCAGCTTGGAAAGCGGGGGGGTTGGAGAGACCCAGTACTTC
CASSLESGGVGETQYF
>TRBD2|-|TRBV5-4|TRBJ2-3
TGTGCCAGCAGCTTAGGGCTAGCGGGCGCCACAGATACGCAGTATTTT
CASSLGLAGATDTQYF
>TRBD2|-|TRBV5-1|TRBJ2-1
TGCGCCAGCAGCCCGGGGGGTAGCGGGAGTGTCTCCTACAATGAGCAGTTCTTC
CASSPGGSGSVSYNEQFF
>-|few|TRBV5-1|TRBJ2-7
TGCGCCAGCAGCTTGGTGGACGAGCAGTACTTC
CASSLVDEQYF
>TRBD1|medium-sized|TRBV4-3|TRBJ2-3
TGCGCCAGCAGCCAAGATTGGGGACAGGGCACAGATACGCAGTATTTT
CASSQDWGQGTDTQYF
>TRBD1|-|TRBV5-8|TRBJ1-3
TGTGCCAGCAGCTTTCCGGGACAGGTTGGAAACACCATATATTTT
CASSFPGQVGNTIYF
>-|-|TRBV6-1|TRBJ1-5
TGTGCCAGCAGTGAAGTACAAAGGGGGGATCAGCCCCAGCATTTT
CASSEVQRGDQPQHF
>-|once|TRBV13|TRBJ1-1
TGTGCCAGCAGCTTAGCCGGGGGAAACACTGAAGCTTTCTTT
CASSLAGGNTEAFF
>-|-|TRBV11-3|TRBJ2-7
TGTGCCAGCAGCTTAATGGGACAAAGCCCCCACGAGCAGTACTTC
CASSLMGQSPHEQYF
>TRBD2|once|TRBV5-1|TRBJ2-5
TGCGCCAGCAAAAACGCCGGGACTAGCGTAAAGACCCAGTACTTC
CASKNAGTSVKTQYF
>TRBD1|-|TRBV5-1|TRBJ2-7
TGCGCCAGCAGCAATGACAGGGCAGGGGCCTACGAGCAGTACTTC
CASSNDRAGAYEQYF
>-|-|TRBV5-1|TRBJ2-2
TGCGCCAGCAGCCCCCCAGCGCGGGGCAGCGGGGAGCTGTTTTTT
CASSPPARGSGELFF
>-|-|TRBV7-2|TRBJ2-1
TGTGCCAGCAGCCACATTAGACTCAACGATGAGCAGTTCTTC
CASSHIRLNDEQFF
>TRBD1|-|TRBV2|TRBJ2-2
TGTGCCAGCAGACAGGGGGAATACACCGGGGAGCTGTTTTTT
CASRQGEYTGELFF
>-|-|TRBV18|TRBJ2-5
TGTGCCAGCTCACCGGGGCGCGTCCTAAAAGAGACCCAGTACTTC
CASSPGRVLKETQYF
>TRBD1|-|TRBV7-8|TRBJ1-2
TGTGCCAGCAGCCAGAGACAGGGCCGGGAACCCCTTGACACTGGCTACACCTTC
CASSQRQGREPLDTGYTF
>TRBD2|-|TRBV19|TRBJ2-7
TGTGCCAGTAGTATTATAGGGGCTAGCGGGAGTCCCTACGAGCAGTACTTC
CASSIIGASGSPYEQYF
>TRBD2|once|TRBV19|TRBJ2-3
TGTGCCAGTACCCAGGCTAGCGGGACAACAGATACGCAGTATTTT
CASTQASGTTDTQYF
>-|-|TRBV18|TRBJ1-5
TGTGCCAGCTCAGAGCAGGGGCGAAGGTGGATTCAGCCCCAGCATTTT
CASSEQGRRWIQPQHF
>TRBD2|once|TRBV7-2|TRBJ2-3
TGTGCCAGCAGCCCCGGGACTAGCGGGACAGATACGCAGTATTTT
CASSPGTSGTDTQYF
>TRBD2|once|TRBV7-9|TRBJ2-7
TGTGCCAGCAGCTCCACTGGCGAGGTAGCGGGACTTATCTACGAGCAGTACTTC
CASSSTGEVAGLIYEQYF
>-|few|TRBV7-8|TRBJ2-1
TGTGCCAGCAGCTTACAGGGGGGGAACACCTACAATGAGCAGTTCTTC
CASSLQGGNTYNEQFF
>-|-|TRBV7-3|TRBJ1-1
TGTGCCAGCAGCGCCGCCAAAGCTTTCTTT
CASSAAKAFF
>TRBD2|-|TRBV9|TRBJ2-5
TGTGCCAGCAGCGCGGAAGGGACTAGCGGGGAAGAGACCCAGTACTTC
CASSAEGTSGEETQYF
>-|few|TRBV28|TRBJ1-2
TGTGCCGTCCCGGCAGGGAAGAACTATGGCTACACCTTC
CAVPAGKNYGYTF
>-|-|TRBV14|TRBJ1-2
TGTGCCAGCAGCCAAGGGGAGGGCTATGGCTACACCTTC
CASSQGEGYGYTF
>-|-|TRBV6-6|TRBJ1-2
TGTGCCAGCAGTTTAGGGGATGGCTACACCTTC
CASSLGDGYTF